These 18 T cell receptor beta chains were sequenced from one sample in a study of blood T cell repertoires in COVID-19. Clones were sequenced by immunoSEQ multiplex PCR, and TCRdb holds only the in-frame ones, with some missing. The sample includes around 250,000 clones, around 87% of them seen just once. The material sequenced was peripheral blood. Receptors were obtained from a woman aged 60 to 75 with COVID-19, enrolled during active disease.

The V and J genes are TRBV2 and TRBJ2-2; D might be TRBD1 (5 bases). The V gene lost 6 bases and the J gene lost 4 bases, with 12 bases spanning the gap. This CDR3 spans 14 amino acids. Germline V gives CDR1 SNHLY, CDR2 FYNNEI. The CDR3: CASRAGRSTGELFF. CDR3 bases: TGTGCCAGCAGAGCAGGGCGCAGCACCGGGGAGCTGTTTTTT.

Details on this clone: Other DNA sequences in the same sample also yield this CDR3. The genes are TRBV19 and TRBJ1-2; 7 positions agree with TRBD1. The V and J ends lost 4 bases and 4 bases, in that order; junction bases with no gene match: 3. The CDR3 length is 13 residues. The V gene's germline CDR1 is LNHDA and CDR2 SQIVND (reference sequence). The CDR3 loop reads CASSTQGSYGYTF. The CDR3 nucleotides are TGTGCCAGTAGTACACAGGGGTCCTATGGCTACACCTTC.

The V and J genes are TRBV28 and TRBJ2-2; D might be TRBD2 (6 bases). V was shortened by 6 bases and J by 3 bases, with 14 bases between the two germline ends. CDR1 and CDR2 from the germline V gene are MDHEN and SYDVKM. The CDR3 is made up of 15 amino acids. CDR3 sequence (DNA): TGTGCCAGCAGAATCGGGAGTGAGCACACCGGGGAGCTGTTTTTT. Protein product: CASRIGSEHTGELFF.

The chain recombines TRBV12-3 or TRBV12-4 with TRBJ2-7; 7 nucleotides agree with TRBD1. CDR3 size: 13 residues. V lost 5 bases and J lost 6; bases outside the gene matches: 7. CDR3 coding DNA: TGTGCCAGCAGTCTACAGGGGAAGCGCGAGCAGTACTTC. This codes for CASSLQGKREQYF.

V usage is TRBV3-1 (or the pseudogene TRBV3-2) and J usage is TRBJ2-5; D is possibly TRBD2 (7 bases). Germline V lookup: CDR1 LGHDT, CDR2 YNNKEL (reference sequence). The CDR3 spans 15 residues. Trimming removed 0 bases from V and 3 bases from J, with 11 bases in between. The CDR3 DNA reads as TGTGCCAGCAGCCAAGATCCGGGGGGCGAAGAGACCCAGTACTTC. This encodes CASSQDPGGEETQYF.

This chain's CDR3 is CASSAHGTGTNYGYTF. The CDR3 DNA sequence: TGTGCCAGCAGCGCACATGGGACAGGGACTAACTATGGCTACACCTTC. The rearrangement uses TRBV9 and TRBJ1-2, with 9 bases lining up with TRBD1. CDR1 and CDR2 from the germline V gene are SGDLS and YYNGEE. This CDR3 has 16 residues. V was pared by 3 bases and J by 0 bases, with 6 bases of the junction left unmatched.

The rearrangement links TRBV10-3 to TRBJ2-7, with 8 bases matching TRBD2. CDR3 length equals 16 residues. V shed 0 bases and J 3 bases; nucleotides not matched to a gene: 7. CDR1 and CDR2 from the germline V gene are ENHRY and SYGVKD. The CDR3 spells CAISESPGLGVYEQYF. The CDR3 nucleotides read TGTGCCATCAGTGAGTCGCCGGGACTAGGTGTCTACGAGCAGTACTTC.

V and J are TRBV19 and TRBJ1-1, with 7 bases aligning to TRBD1. Looked up from germline, CDR1 is LNHDA and CDR2 is SQIVND (reference sequence). The junction had 12 bases not matched to a gene; V was cut back by 4 bases and J by 10 bases. The CDR3 length is 14 residues. The CDR3 nucleotides are TGTGCCAGTAGTACGGTGGGGGACAGAGACCGAGCTTTCTTT. This codes for CASSTVGDRDRAFF.

The chain is built from TRBV7-9 and TRBJ2-5; 7 positions match TRBD2. CDR3 size: 14 residues. Germline trimming cut 5 bases from V and 5 bases from J; bases unmatched to any gene: 8. From germline, CDR1 is SEHNR and CDR2 FQNEAQ (reference sequence). The CDR3, as DNA: TGTGCCAGCAGCCTATGGGGGGGGTACGAGACCCAGTACTTC. As protein: CASSLWGGYETQYF.

The CDR3 is CASSPRDRLGEQYF. The CDR3 coding sequence is TGTGCCAGCTCACCACGGGACAGACTTGGAGAGCAGTACTTC. The chain joins TRBV18 to TRBJ2-7; 7 bases are a match to TRBD1. Germline-derived CDR1 and CDR2 are KGHSH and LQKENI. The CDR3 covers 14 residues. The V and J ends lost 1 base and 7 bases, in that order; junction bases with no gene match: 7.

This chain links TRBV19 with TRBJ1-5, with D perhaps TRBD1 (5 bases). Trimming pared 7 bases from V and 4 bases from J, leaving 14 bases between. The germline V gene encodes CDR1 LNHDA and CDR2 SQIVND (reference sequence). This CDR3 has 14 residues. This chain's CDR3 is CASIRTNGNQPQHF. The CDR3 DNA sequence: TGTGCCAGTATACGGACAAACGGTAATCAGCCCCAGCATTTT.

This rearrangement joins TRBV6-5 to TRBJ1-5, with D perhaps matching TRBD1 (6 bases). The CDR3 covers 15 residues. V gave up 6 bases and J gave up 0 bases, with 12 bases separating them. Germline assignment: CDR1 MNHEY and CDR2 SVGAGI. The CDR3 sequence: CASSRTDYSNQPQHF. The CDR3 nucleotides are TGTGCCAGCAGCAGGACAGATTATAGCAATCAGCCCCAGCATTTT.

This sequence joins TRBV5-6 and TRBJ1-1; D unclear. This CDR3 is built from 15 residues. The V end was cut by 4 bases, the J end by 0 bases, with 13 bases between. The germline CDR1 and CDR2 sequences are SGHDT and YYEEEE. The CDR3 loop is CASSHPPGMNTEAFF. DNA for the CDR3: TGTGCCAGCAGCCACCCCCCAGGTATGAACACTGAAGCTTTCTTT.

The rearrangement uses TRBV23-1 and TRBJ1-2; 7 positions match TRBD1. TRBV23-1 is annotated as an ORF whose role is uncertain. This CDR3 has 12 residues. Trimming at V came to 11 bases and at J to 5 bases, leaving 8 bases not matched to a gene. This CDR3 is CAPRDSKYGYTF. CDR3 sequence (DNA): TGCGCCCCGAGGGACAGCAAATATGGCTACACCTTC.

V usage is TRBV18 and J usage is TRBJ1-1, with 7 bases aligning to TRBD1. The CDR3 runs to 14 residues. V lost 6 bases to trimming and J lost 1 base; unmatched junction nucleotides: 5. Germline V gene lookup returns CDR1 KGHSH and CDR2 LQKENI. CDR3 bases: TGTGCCAGCTCGCCCGGACAGGCGAACACTGAAGCTTTCTTT. Translated, it gives CASSPGQANTEAFF.

This sequence joins TRBV6-5 and TRBJ2-7, with a weak D call TRBD1 (5 bases). The CDR3 length is 11 residues. From germline, CDR1 is MNHEY and CDR2 SVGAGI. V gave up 6 bases and J gave up 5 bases, with 8 bases separating them. The CDR3 reads CASRQVNEQYF. The CDR3 DNA reads TGTGCCAGCAGACAGGTAAACGAGCAGTACTTC.

This chain connects TRBV11-1 to TRBJ2-1; D is possibly TRBD1 (6 bases). In germline, CDR1 is SGHAT, CDR2 FQDESV (reference sequence). This CDR3 region has 15 residues. The ends were cut back, 0 bases at V and 4 bases at J, with 10 bases in the middle. The CDR3 DNA reads as TGTGCCAGCAGCTTAGCGGGGACAATTTACAATGAGCAGTTCTTC. Translating gives CASSLAGTIYNEQFF.

This clone appeared a few times. The J gene is TRBJ2-3, the V gene TRBV15, with 10 positions matching TRBD2. The V and J ends lost 1 base and 1 base, in that order; junction bases with no gene match: 11. This CDR3 has 19 residues. Germline V CDR1 and CDR2: LNHNV, YYDKDF (reference sequence). This chain's CDR3 is CATSRAFAAGTSGTDTQYF. DNA for the CDR3: TGTGCCACCAGCAGAGCCTTCGCCGCCGGGACTAGCGGCACAGATACGCAGTATTTT.